A selection of T cell receptor beta chains follows, all from one sample in a study of shared clonotypes between healthy human individuals. This table comes from immunoSEQ multiplex PCR, and its TCRdb copy is limited to in-frame clones, with some not included. The sample includes approximately 1.9 million clones, around 93% seen only once; the top ten take over 1.5%. The sequenced sample was naive CD8+ T cells from PBMCs. Source of these receptors: a man in his late teens or twenties in good health. Some clones in this sample may be carry-over from other donors' samples. The CDR3 runs from the conserved cysteine through the conserved F or W. Each record gives: V gene, J gene, CDR3 length, D gene, clone size, CDR3 DNA, CDR3 protein. The D gene is left open where the match is weak. The listing skips clone size in some rows; elsewhere it reads once, few, many or a size class.

v_call: TRBV27
j_call: TRBJ2-3
cdr3_length: 13
d_call: .
clone_size: .
cdr3_nt: TGTGCCAGCGCCTGGGGGGGCACAGATACGCAGTATTTT
cdr3_aa: CASAWGGTDTQYF

v_call: TRBV7-6
j_call: TRBJ2-7
cdr3_length: 17
d_call: TRBD1
clone_size: once
cdr3_nt: TGTGCCAGCAGCTTAGGCCCATGGGACAGGGAGGCGGGTGAGCAGTACTTC
cdr3_aa: CASSLGPWDREAGEQYF

v_call: TRBV2
j_call: TRBJ2-2
cdr3_length: 13
d_call: .
clone_size: few
cdr3_nt: TGTGCCAGCACGGGACAGAACACCGGGGAGCTGTTTTTT
cdr3_aa: CASTGQNTGELFF

v_call: TRBV2
j_call: TRBJ2-3
cdr3_length: 15
d_call: TRBD2
clone_size: .
cdr3_nt: TGTGCCAGCAGTGAGGGCGGGAGGAGCACAGATACGCAGTATTTT
cdr3_aa: CASSEGGRSTDTQYF

v_call: TRBV27
j_call: TRBJ2-1
cdr3_length: 14
d_call: .
clone_size: .
cdr3_nt: TGTGCCAGCAGTTTACGGGGCTCCTACAATGAGCAGTTCTTC
cdr3_aa: CASSLRGSYNEQFF

v_call: TRBV5-4
j_call: TRBJ2-7
cdr3_length: 14
d_call: .
clone_size: .
cdr3_nt: TGTGCCAGCAGCTTGGGTGGGGTTCAGTACGAGCAGTACTTC
cdr3_aa: CASSLGGVQYEQYF

v_call: TRBV7-6
j_call: TRBJ2-1
cdr3_length: 17
d_call: TRBD2
clone_size: .
cdr3_nt: TGTGCCAGCAGCTGGTCGCGAACTAGCGGCGTCGACAATGAGCAGTTCTTC
cdr3_aa: CASSWSRTSGVDNEQFF

v_call: TRBV11-2
j_call: TRBJ2-3
cdr3_length: 15
d_call: .
clone_size: .
cdr3_nt: TGTGCCAGCAGCTTAAATATTGGGCGCACAGATACGCAGTATTTT
cdr3_aa: CASSLNIGRTDTQYF

v_call: TRBV6-5
j_call: TRBJ2-3
cdr3_length: 15
d_call: TRBD2
clone_size: .
cdr3_nt: TGTGCCAGCAGCTGGGGACTAGCGGGAGCAGATACGCAGTATTTT
cdr3_aa: CASSWGLAGADTQYF

v_call: TRBV9
j_call: TRBJ2-3
cdr3_length: 16
d_call: .
clone_size: .
cdr3_nt: TGTGCCAGCAGCGGGCCCCTAGGCGATAGCACAGATACGCAGTATTTT
cdr3_aa: CASSGPLGDSTDTQYF

v_call: TRBV15
j_call: TRBJ2-1
cdr3_length: 13
d_call: .
clone_size: .
cdr3_nt: TGTGCCACCAGCAGTAAATCGGGTAATGAGCAGTTCTTC
cdr3_aa: CATSSKSGNEQFF

v_call: TRBV6-1
j_call: TRBJ1-4
cdr3_length: 18
d_call: TRBD1
clone_size: .
cdr3_nt: TGTGCCAGCAGTGAATTTTTGCCGGGACAGTCGAGGAATGAAAAACTGTTTTTT
cdr3_aa: CASSEFLPGQSRNEKLFF

v_call: TRBV5-5
j_call: TRBJ1-4
cdr3_length: 15
d_call: .
clone_size: .
cdr3_nt: TGTGCCAGCAGCAGAAGGGATATCCCTAATGAAAAACTGTTTTTT
cdr3_aa: CASSRRDIPNEKLFF

v_call: TRBV7-6
j_call: TRBJ2-7
cdr3_length: 15
d_call: .
clone_size: .
cdr3_nt: TGTGCCAGCAGCTTAGATTCCGCAGGGACGTACGAGCAGTACTTC
cdr3_aa: CASSLDSAGTYEQYF

v_call: TRBV5-6
j_call: TRBJ1-2
cdr3_length: 13
d_call: .
clone_size: .
cdr3_nt: TGTGCCAGCAGCTTTTCAGTCGGAGCGAGCTACACCTTC
cdr3_aa: CASSFSVGASYTF

v_call: TRBV27
j_call: TRBJ1-1
cdr3_length: 16
d_call: .
clone_size: .
cdr3_nt: TGTGCCAGCAGTTTATTACCCGGGCGGCTGGGCACTGAAGCTTTCTTT
cdr3_aa: CASSLLPGRLGTEAFF

v_call: TRBV7-2
j_call: TRBJ1-5
cdr3_length: 15
d_call: .
clone_size: .
cdr3_nt: TGTGCCAGCAGCTTCGGGACGGCTGGCAATCAGCCCCAGCATTTT
cdr3_aa: CASSFGTAGNQPQHF

v_call: TRBV5-1
j_call: TRBJ2-1
cdr3_length: 14
d_call: .
clone_size: once
cdr3_nt: TGCGCCAGCAGCTTAGTAGAGGGGCACAATGAGCAGTTCTTC
cdr3_aa: CASSLVEGHNEQFF

v_call: TRBV6-1
j_call: TRBJ1-4
cdr3_length: 15
d_call: .
clone_size: .
cdr3_nt: TGTGCCAGCAGTCACACGACAGAGGCTAATGAAAAACTGTTTTTT
cdr3_aa: CASSHTTEANEKLFF

v_call: TRBV7-2
j_call: TRBJ2-7
cdr3_length: 17
d_call: TRBD2
clone_size: .
cdr3_nt: TGTGCCAGCAGCTCCCTCAGACTAGCGGGGGTCTCCTACGAGCAGTACTTC
cdr3_aa: CASSSLRLAGVSYEQYF

v_call: TRBV5-6
j_call: TRBJ1-4
cdr3_length: 15
d_call: .
clone_size: .
cdr3_nt: TGTGCCAGCAGCTTCTCGTCCGGAGGGAATGAAAAACTGTTTTTT
cdr3_aa: CASSFSSGGNEKLFF

v_call: TRBV11-2
j_call: TRBJ1-1
cdr3_length: 14
d_call: .
clone_size: .
cdr3_nt: TGTGCCAGCAGCCCCAGGACAAGGAACACTGAAGCTTTCTTT
cdr3_aa: CASSPRTRNTEAFF

v_call: TRBV5-1
j_call: TRBJ1-1
cdr3_length: 14
d_call: .
clone_size: .
cdr3_nt: TGCGCCACGAGTGGAGCAGGGTCCCCCACTGAAGCTTTCTTT
cdr3_aa: CATSGAGSPTEAFF